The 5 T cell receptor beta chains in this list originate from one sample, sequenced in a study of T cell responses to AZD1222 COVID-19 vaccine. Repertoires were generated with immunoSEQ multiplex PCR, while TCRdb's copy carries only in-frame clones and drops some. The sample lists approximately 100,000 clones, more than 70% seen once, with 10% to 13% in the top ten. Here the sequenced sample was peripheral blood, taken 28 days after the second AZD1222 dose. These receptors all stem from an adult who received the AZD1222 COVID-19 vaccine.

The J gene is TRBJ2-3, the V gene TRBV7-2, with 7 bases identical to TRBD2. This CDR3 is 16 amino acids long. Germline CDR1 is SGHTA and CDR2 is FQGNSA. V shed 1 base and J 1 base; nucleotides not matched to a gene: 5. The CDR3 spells CASSLVGGVRTDTQYF. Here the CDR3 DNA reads TGTGCCAGCAGCTTAGTTGGGGGGGTCCGCACAGATACGCAGTATTTT.

The CDR3, as DNA: TGTGCCAGCAGCTTAGTTGGGCAGGGGGCTAACTATGGCTACACCTTC. Translation gives CASSLVGQGANYGYTF. The V gene is TRBV7-2, the J gene TRBJ1-2; TRBD1 matches at 7 bases. With 1 base clipped from V and 0 bases from J, the junction kept 5 bases outside the gene matches. The CDR3 extends over 16 amino acids. CDR1 is SGHTA, CDR2 FQGNSA, per germline.

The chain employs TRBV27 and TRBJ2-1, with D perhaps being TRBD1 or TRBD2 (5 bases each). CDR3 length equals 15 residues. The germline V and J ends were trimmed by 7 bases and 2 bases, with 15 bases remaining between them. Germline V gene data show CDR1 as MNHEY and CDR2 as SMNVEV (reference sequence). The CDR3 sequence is CASILRDGPYNEQFF. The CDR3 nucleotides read TGTGCCAGCATCCTTCGGGACGGTCCCTACAATGAGCAGTTCTTC.

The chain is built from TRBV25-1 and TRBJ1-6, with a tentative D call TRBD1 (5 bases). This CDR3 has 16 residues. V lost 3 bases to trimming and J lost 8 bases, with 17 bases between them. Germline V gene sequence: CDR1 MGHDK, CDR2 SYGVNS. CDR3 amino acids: CASSDPQGVRHSPLHF. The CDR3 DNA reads TGTGCCAGCAGTGACCCCCAGGGCGTCCGACATTCACCCCTCCACTTT.

CDR3 sequence reads: CASSQDPAQADGYTF. In DNA form, the CDR3 reads TGTGCCAGCAGCCAAGACCCCGCGCAGGCCGATGGCTACACCTTC. The chain carries TRBV3-1 (or the pseudogene TRBV3-2) and TRBJ1-2; D unclear. The germline V gene encodes CDR1 LGHDT and CDR2 YNNKEL (reference sequence). With 0 bases removed from V and 6 bases from J, the gap between germline ends came to 14 bases. The CDR3 is 15 amino acids.